The text below deals with one T cell receptor (beta chain). Its matching antigen is unknown. Execution of the assay was at deep level. The protocol was immunoSEQ multiplex PCR, while the TCRdb copy is restricted to in-frame clones and leaves out a portion. Of over 700,000 clones in the sample, roughly two thirds are singletons; the top ten hold under 2%. This entry comes from a study of shared clonotypes between healthy human individuals. CDR1 and CDR2 from the germline V gene are GTSNPN and SVGIG (reference sequence). The CDR3 runs 13 residues. Study-level results: In general, naive subsets displayed greater estimated richness than memory subsets did.

The sample consisted of memory CD4+ T cells sorted from blood. Subset indicated: CD45RA-negative fraction. This chain links TRBV30 with TRBJ2-3; D might be TRBD2 (6 bases). The clonotype comes from a woman aged 25 to 39 in good health. CDR3 in DNA: TGTGCTCTGGACTACGGGACCCGAGATACGCAGTATTTT. It encodes CALDYGTRDTQYF.